The 19 T cell receptor beta chains listed next were all sequenced from one sample in a study of blood T cell repertoires in COVID-19. The data were produced by immunoSEQ multiplex PCR, yet TCRdb's version contains in-frame clones alone and is incomplete. The sample has almost 85,000 clones, around 89% seen once. Sequenced sample: PBMCs or T cells enriched from blood (not recorded which). All receptors come from a woman aged 45 to 65 with acute COVID-19.

The V gene is TRBV14, the J gene TRBJ1-2; tentative D call: TRBD1 (6 bases). The V gene's germline CDR1 is SGHDN and CDR2 FVKESK. V was trimmed by 4 bases and J by 4 bases, leaving 10 bases between them. CDR3 length: 13 amino acids. The CDR3 here is CASSPDRSYGYTF. The CDR3 DNA sequence: TGTGCCAGCAGCCCCGACAGGAGCTATGGCTACACCTTC.

The chain has TRBV11-3 and TRBJ2-3; 10 bases are a match to TRBD1. Unmatched junction bases numbered 4, after V lost 2 bases and J lost 2 bases. There are 16 residues in the CDR3. The germline V gene has CDR1 SGHNT and CDR2 YENEEA. The CDR3 DNA is TGTGCCAGCAGCTTACATGGGACAGGGGTCACAGATACGCAGTATTTT. Translating it yields CASSLHGTGVTDTQYF.

The V and J genes are TRBV19 and TRBJ1-3; D may be TRBD1 (5 bases). Germline V gene data show CDR1 as LNHDA and CDR2 as SQIVND (reference sequence). V lost 6 bases and J 3 bases, leaving 12 bases between the germline ends. The CDR3 runs to 14 residues. CDR3 sequence reads: CASRKGNHGNTIYF. The CDR3, as DNA: TGTGCCAGTAGGAAGGGGAACCATGGAAACACCATATATTTT.

This clone came up a few times. J is TRBJ1-2 and V is TRBV30, with 7 bases fitting TRBD1. J was trimmed by 4 bases and V by 0 bases; bases with no gene match: 11. Looked up from germline, CDR1 is GTSNPN and CDR2 is SVGIG (reference sequence). The CDR3 has 16 amino acids. The CDR3, as DNA: TGTGCCTGGAGTGTACAGGGGACAGTCCCTGTCTATGGCTACACCTTC. It specifies CAWSVQGTVPVYGYTF. Full variable domain (outside the CDR3, taken from reference TRBV30 and TRBJ1-2): SQTIHQWPATLVQPVGSPLSLECTVEGTSNPNLYWYRQAAGRGLQLLFYSVGIGQISSEVPQNLSASRPQDRQFILSSKKLLLSDSGFYLCAWSVQGTVPVYGYTFGSGTRLTVV.

A single count supports this clone. The CDR3 spells CASSHQGGLNTEAFF. CDR3 bases: TGTGCCAGCAGCCATCAGGGGGGTCTGAACACTGAAGCTTTCTTT. This chain uses TRBV7-2 with TRBJ1-1; TRBD1 aligns across 7 bases. With 5 bases clipped from V and 0 bases from J, the junction kept 6 bases outside the gene matches. The CDR3 runs 15 residues. The germline V gene has CDR1 SGHTA and CDR2 FQGNSA.

The table lists this clone with a count of one. The V gene is TRBV6-5, the J gene TRBJ2-7, with unresolved D. Germline CDR1 reads MNHEY; CDR2 reads SVGAGI. The CDR3 runs 13 residues. V lost 4 bases, J lost 6 bases, and 13 bases lay in between. CDR3 sequence reads: CASSSPGRSEQYF. The CDR3 DNA is TGTGCCAGCAGTTCCCCGGGTCGGTCCGAGCAGTACTTC.

The chain links TRBV18 to TRBJ2-3, with D unresolved. V was shortened by 2 bases and J by 2 bases, with 11 bases between the two germline ends. The CDR3 is 15 amino acids. Germline V gene data show CDR1 as KGHSH and CDR2 as LQKENI. For the CDR3, the DNA is TGTGCCAGCTCACCAACAGTCGCGTCCACAGATACGCAGTATTTT. Protein sequence: CASSPTVASTDTQYF.

This chain links TRBV13 with TRBJ2-1, with D unresolved. Germline values: CDR1 PRHDT, CDR2 FYEKMQ (reference sequence). The CDR3 is 13 residues long. Trimming stripped 3 bases from V and 3 bases from J, with 6 bases between. The CDR3: CASSFTRYNEQFF. The CDR3 region has the DNA TGTGCCAGCAGCTTCACGCGCTACAATGAGCAGTTCTTC.

This chain connects TRBV6-5 to TRBJ2-7, with 8 positions matching TRBD1. The CDR3 covers 13 residues. Trimming took 6 bases from V and 5 from J; bases not matched to a gene: 6. The germline gives CDR1 MNHEY, CDR2 SVGAGI. Here the CDR3 DNA reads TGTGCCAGCAGGCGCGGCAGGGGGCACGAGCAGTACTTC. Amino acids: CASRRGRGHEQYF.

The chain employs TRBV6-5 and TRBJ1-5; 10 bases align to TRBD1. CDR1 is MNHEY and CDR2 is SVGAGI in the germline V gene. The CDR3 runs to 15 residues. The trim removed 4 bases at V and 6 bases at J, leaving 6 bases unmatched. In DNA form, the CDR3 reads TGTGCCAGCAGTTCGGGGACAGGGGTAGGTCAGCCCCAGCATTTT. Translating it yields CASSSGTGVGQPQHF.

This clone showed up just a few times. The chain carries TRBV12-2 and TRBJ2-7; TRBD2, the table's D call, was not compared with the DNA. TRBV12-2 is reported as a pseudogene. The length of the CDR3 is 18 residues. CDR3 nucleotide sequence: TGTGCAAGTCGCTTAGCCGGACTAGCGACACGAGGGCCCTACGAGCAGTACTTC. Translating it yields CASRLAGLATRGPYEQYF.

The rearrangement links TRBV13 to TRBJ2-1; the match to TRBD2 covers 9 bases. J was trimmed by 5 bases and V by 5 bases; bases with no gene match: 7. CDR1 and CDR2 from the germline V gene are PRHDT and FYEKMQ (reference sequence). The CDR3 contains 15 residues. The CDR3 spells CASSPRAGGDNEQFF. The CDR3 DNA is TGTGCCAGCAGCCCCAGGGCGGGAGGGGACAATGAGCAGTTCTTC.

The chain is built from TRBV5-5 and TRBJ2-1, with D maybe TRBD2 (5 bases). Germline CDR1 and CDR2: SGHKS and YYEKEE (reference sequence). The CDR3 length is 15 residues. Trimming took 0 bases from V and 9 from J, leaving 16 bases between them. CDR3 sequence: CASSLAGRELGEQFF. Written as DNA, the CDR3 is TGTGCCAGCAGCTTGGCTGGACGGGAACTGGGTGAGCAGTTCTTC.

The chain uses TRBV11-3 and TRBJ1-1, with D perhaps TRBD1 (5 bases). The germline V gene has CDR1 SGHNT and CDR2 YENEEA. CDR3 size: 13 residues. V dropped 1 base and J dropped 6 bases, with 9 bases sitting between them. CDR3 DNA: TGTGCCAGCAGCTTAGGCAGGGCTGCTGAAGCTTTCTTT. Translating gives CASSLGRAAEAFF.

V gene TRBV5-1 combines with J gene TRBJ1-1; 7 bases map to TRBD1. Germline assignment: CDR1 SGHRS and CDR2 YFSETQ. This CDR3 has 14 residues. Germline trimming cut 5 bases from V and 6 bases from J; bases unmatched to any gene: 10. The CDR3 nucleotides are TGCGCCAGCAGGCTACAGGGGAGTGGCGCTGAAGCTTTCTTT. This codes for CASRLQGSGAEAFF. Complete variable domain (other parts from reference TRBV5-1 and TRBJ1-1): KAGVTQTPRYLIKTRGQQVTLSCSPISGHRSVSWYQQTPGQGLQFLFEYFSETQRNKGNFPGRFSGRQFSNSRSEMNVSTLELGDSALYLCASRLQGSGAEAFFGQGTRLTVV.

This chain links TRBV7-9 with TRBJ2-4, with D perhaps TRBD2 (5 bases). Germline values: CDR1 SEHNR, CDR2 FQNEAQ (reference sequence). The CDR3 contains 12 residues. The ends were cut back, 5 bases at V and 8 bases at J, with 10 bases in the middle. CDR3 in amino acids: CASSQAEDIQYF. The CDR3 coding sequence is TGTGCCAGCAGCCAAGCGGAGGACATTCAGTACTTC.

This clone appeared a few times. The rearrangement uses TRBV3-1 (or the pseudogene TRBV3-2) and TRBJ2-7, with 7 bases fitting TRBD2. The CDR3 loop spans 12 amino acids. The junction had 4 bases not matched to a gene; V was cut back by 4 bases and J by 7 bases. CDR1 and CDR2 from the germline V gene are LGHDT and YNNKEL (reference sequence). The CDR3 DNA follows: TGTGCCAGCAGCCTCCCCGGGGGGGAGCAGTACTTC. As protein: CASSLPGGEQYF.

This chain uses TRBV18 with TRBJ1-1, with D possibly matching TRBD1 (6 bases). This CDR3 spans 19 amino acids. V was trimmed by 0 bases and J by 3 bases, leaving 23 bases between them. Per germline, CDR1 KGHSH and CDR2 LQKENI. The DNA for the CDR3 is TGTGCCAGCTCACCACCCTCTCGGGGGGCGAGACCTAGGGACACTGAAGCTTTCTTT. Translating gives CASSPPSRGARPRDTEAFF.

This sequence joins TRBV3-1 (or the pseudogene TRBV3-2) and TRBJ1-2, with TRBD1 matching over 9 bases. The trim removed 7 bases at V and 8 bases at J, leaving 11 bases unmatched. The CDR3 is 14 amino acids. Germline V gene data show CDR1 as LGHDT and CDR2 as YNNKEL (reference sequence). CDR3 DNA: TGTGCCAGCACCCGCCAAGGACAGGGGAGAGGCTACACCTTC. This gives the protein CASTRQGQGRGYTF.